This record covers a single T cell receptor beta chain. Its antigen is not known. These data come from a study of STAT3 mutations in large granular lymphocyte leukemia. The trim removed 4 bases at V and 9 bases at J, leaving 9 bases unmatched. Germline assignment: CDR1 GTSNPN and CDR2 SVGIG (reference sequence). The CDR3 has 13 amino acids. Study-level results: In about 30% of the 18 patients, new TCR clonotypes emerged after therapy. Treatment regimens differed across patients between samplings. In T-cell large granular lymphocyte leukemia, about half of patients showed multiple immunodominant subclonotypes.

Profiling relied on immunoSEQ multiplex PCR, and the TCRdb table lists in-frame clones only, not all of them. There are around 4,600 clones in the sample; under 55% occur only once, and around 80% lies in the top ten. Source material: peripheral blood mononuclear cells. The V and J genes are TRBV30 and TRBJ2-1; 7 positions agree with TRBD1. This sequence originates from a man aged 60-69 years with T-cell large granular lymphocyte leukemia. Some clones in this sample may be carry-over from other donors' samples. CDR3 sequence: CAWTHHHRGEQFF. CDR3 DNA sequence: TGTGCCTGGACCCACCACCACAGGGGTGAGCAGTTCTTC.